The entry below gives a single T cell receptor beta chain sequence along with its context. Its antigen is unidentified. This specimen belongs to a study of cytomegalovirus exposure and HLA in healthy donors. Findings and caveats of the study: There were some public TCRs occurring in many donors, but most TCR sequences were rare. The authors listed 150 or so TCR beta chains as cytomegalovirus-associated. Within the 120 or so validation repertoires, first-cohort TCR clusters tended to co-occur, according to a later analysis. Testing in vitro showed three CMV-associated chains specific for CMV antigens.

Sequenced by immunoSEQ multiplex PCR; TCRdb stores in-frame clones only, minus some. The sample has about 110,000 clones; about 86% are singletons. The V gene lost 0 bases and the J gene lost 6 bases, with 9 bases spanning the gap. Germline CDR1 SGHAT, CDR2 FQNNGV. The CDR3 extends over 13 amino acids. This TCR was recovered from a woman aged 18 to 35 in good health and CMV-seropositive. The sample consisted of PBMCs. The V call is TRBV11-2, the J call TRBJ2-7; no firm D call. CDR3 DNA sequence: TGTGCCAGCAGCTTAGATGCACTTGGCGAGCAGTACTTC. Amino acid sequence: CASSLDALGEQYF.